Listed below are T cell receptor beta chains from one sample, sequenced in a study of blood T cells in healthy people across ages. In TCRdb, the 5' RACE reads were re-called with MiXCR into one record per CDR3 protein. The sample includes some 1.5 million distinct CDR3 sequences, about 45% of them seen just once. The sequenced sample was blood. These receptors originate from a young woman in good health. Each CDR3 is given with its conserved first and last residue. The D gene is left open where the match is weak. Where a row states a size, it is once, few, many or the class of an expanded clone; other rows omit it.

NA	TRBV29-1	TRBJ1-2	NA	13	CSTQLGGNYGYTF
NA	TRBV7-2	TRBJ2-3	TRBD2	19	CASSSQVPGLAGSTDTQYF
NA	TRBV18	TRBJ1-1	NA	12	CASSATDTEAFF
NA	TRBV7-2	TRBJ1-2	TRBD1	16	CASSPNPGTVLGGYTF
NA	TRBV28	TRBJ2-1	NA	13	CASSPGVSKEQFF
NA	TRBV5-1	TRBJ1-1	NA	14	CASSVSGADTEAFF
NA	TRBV27	TRBJ2-7	TRBD1	13	CASRGTGRGEQYF
many	TRBV10-3	TRBJ2-1	NA	12	CAIGTSGNEQFF
few	TRBV20-1	TRBJ2-4	TRBD1	14	CSARTGGAVNIQYF
few	TRBV6-2/TRBV6-3	TRBJ2-3	NA	15	CASSTPQEMTDTQYF
NA	TRBV25-1	TRBJ2-1	NA	13	CASSARGGNEQFF
many	TRBV20-1	TRBJ1-2	NA	15	CSVAPPLSSNYGYTF
few	TRBV6-6	TRBJ1-2	TRBD1	15	CASSIDRGANYGYTF
many	TRBV20-1	TRBJ2-4	NA	12	CSAKQGQDIQYF
NA	TRBV6-5	TRBJ1-2	NA	15	CASTIVVGSFYGYTF
NA	TRBV5-8	TRBJ2-1	TRBD1	14	CASSTGDTYNEQFF
NA	TRBV7-2	TRBJ2-1	NA	14	CASSLFPGNNEQFF
NA	TRBV4-1	TRBJ2-3	TRBD2	18	CASSHTGTSGFSTDTQYF
NA	TRBV4-1	NA	NA	15	CASSVTRSSYNEQYF
few	TRBV29-1	TRBJ2-7	TRBD2	13	CSVVLAEAYEQYF
NA	TRBV12-3/TRBV12-4	TRBJ1-2	NA	13	CASSPGFYYGHTF
NA	TRBV5-1	TRBJ2-1	NA	13	CASSLEVHNEQFF
NA	TRBV5-1	TRBJ1-1	NA	14	CASSLGQIIGEAFF
NA	TRBV27	TRBJ1-4	TRBD1	14	CASSFTGVREKLFF
NA	TRBV6-5	TRBJ2-2	TRBD2	16	CASSLEPGRFSGELFF
NA	TRBV20-1	TRBJ2-1	TRBD2	13	CSARGGTADEQFF
NA	TRBV7-9	TRBJ1-1	NA	14	CASSPGLGITEAFF
NA	TRBV20-1	TRBJ2-7	NA	14	CSVPTRQFDYEQYF
NA	TRBV7-9	TRBJ2-1	NA	14	CASSLIGALNEQFF
NA	TRBV10-3	TRBJ2-5	NA	14	CAISESGQLETQYF
many	TRBV29-1	TRBJ2-4	NA	14	CSVRGKLAKNIQYF
NA	TRBV7-2	TRBJ2-5	NA	14	CASSLAGAMETQYF
NA	TRBV6-2/TRBV6-3	TRBJ2-1	TRBD2	15	CASTYSGGGYNEQFF
NA	TRBV5-4	TRBJ2-1	TRBD2	15	CASSLELAGFNEQFF
NA	TRBV4-3	TRBJ2-1	NA	16	CASSQDPGRRYNEQFF
few	TRBV7-2	TRBJ1-2	NA	16	CASSLEQGYTNYGYTF
few	TRBV29-1	TRBJ2-7	TRBD1	11	CSGGQAYEQYF
NA	TRBV12-3/TRBV12-4	TRBJ2-1	NA	16	CASSSKGEFGRNEQFF
NA	TRBV9	TRBJ1-2	NA	15	CASSVSQQGNYGYTF
NA	TRBV28	TRBJ1-1	NA	15	CASRYPGGMNTEAFF